This record looks at one T cell receptor (beta chain) sequence and its context. Its antigen is not identified. This entry comes from a study of cytomegalovirus exposure and HLA in healthy donors. Study-wide points: Prior analysis indicated that the majority of TCR beta V segments exhibited productivity approximately 87% or approximately 30% of the time. Accurate prediction of HLA-A and HLA-B alleles (for most subjects) was reportedly achieved from TCR beta sequences.

PCR was performed using 60 Vbeta and 13 Jbeta primers. Clones were sequenced by immunoSEQ multiplex PCR, and TCRdb holds only the in-frame ones, with some missing. This table has just over 150,000 clones, approximately 80% appearing once. The sample comprised PBMCs. The TCR sequence derives from a woman aged 45-60 years in good health and CMV-seropositive.

CDR3 nucleotides: TGTGCCAGCAGAAAGGGACTAAGCACAGATACGCAGTATTTT. Its translation is CASRKGLSTDTQYF. The chain joins TRBV28 to TRBJ2-3; 7 bases are shared with TRBD2. CDR3 size: 14 residues. The V and J ends lost 6 bases and 0 bases, in that order; junction bases with no gene match: 3. The germline CDR1 and CDR2 sequences are MDHEN and SYDVKM.